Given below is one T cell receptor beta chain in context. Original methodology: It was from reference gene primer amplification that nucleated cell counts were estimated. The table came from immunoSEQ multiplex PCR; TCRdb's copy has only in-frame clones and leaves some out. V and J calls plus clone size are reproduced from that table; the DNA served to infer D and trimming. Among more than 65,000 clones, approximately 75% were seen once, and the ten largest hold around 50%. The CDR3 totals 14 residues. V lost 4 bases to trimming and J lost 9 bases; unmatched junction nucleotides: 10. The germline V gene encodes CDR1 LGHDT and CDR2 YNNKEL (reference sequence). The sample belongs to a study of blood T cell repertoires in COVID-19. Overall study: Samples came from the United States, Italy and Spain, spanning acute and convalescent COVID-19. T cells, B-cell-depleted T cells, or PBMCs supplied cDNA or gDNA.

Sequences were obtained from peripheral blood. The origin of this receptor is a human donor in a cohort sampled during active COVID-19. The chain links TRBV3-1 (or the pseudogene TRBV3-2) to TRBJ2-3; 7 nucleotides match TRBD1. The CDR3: CASSRDRLQSTQYF. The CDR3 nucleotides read TGTGCCAGCAGCCGGGACAGACTACAGAGCACGCAGTATTTT.